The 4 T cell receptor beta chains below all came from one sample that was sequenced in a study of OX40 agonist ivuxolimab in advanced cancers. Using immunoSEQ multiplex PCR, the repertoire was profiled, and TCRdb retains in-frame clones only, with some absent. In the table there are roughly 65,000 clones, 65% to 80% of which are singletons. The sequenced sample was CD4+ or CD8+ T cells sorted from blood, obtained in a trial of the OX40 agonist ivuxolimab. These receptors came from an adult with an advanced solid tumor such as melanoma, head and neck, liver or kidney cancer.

CDR3 sequence reads: CASSGEGAHNSPLHF. The CDR3, as DNA: TGTGCCAGCAGTGGGGAGGGGGCGCATAATTCACCCCTCCACTTT. The chain recombines TRBV2 with TRBJ1-6; 7 nucleotides agree with TRBD1. The CDR3 is 15 amino acids. The ends lost 4 bases at V and 5 bases at J; junction bases unmatched: 5. Germline lookup yields CDR1 SNHLY and CDR2 FYNNEI.

The CDR3 spells CASSLPRSSGYTF. The CDR3 nucleotides are TGTGCCAGCAGCCTCCCTCGGTCCAGTGGCTACACCTTC. This chain connects TRBV11-2 to TRBJ1-2; no reliable D call. The CDR3 covers 13 residues. The ends were cut back, 5 bases at V and 7 bases at J, with 14 bases in the middle. Germline CDR1 and CDR2: SGHAT and FQNNGV.

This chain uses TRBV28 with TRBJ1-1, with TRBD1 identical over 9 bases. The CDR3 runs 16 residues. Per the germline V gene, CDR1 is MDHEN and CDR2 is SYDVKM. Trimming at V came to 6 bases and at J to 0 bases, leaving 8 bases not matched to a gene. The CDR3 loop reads CASSRPGQGVNTEAFF. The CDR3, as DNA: TGTGCCAGCAGCCGACCGGGACAGGGTGTGAACACTGAAGCTTTCTTT. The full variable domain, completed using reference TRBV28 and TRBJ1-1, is DVKVTQSSRYLVKRTGEKVFLECVQDMDHENMFWYRQDPGLGLRLIYFSYDVKMKEKGDIPEGYSVSREKKERFSLILESASTNQTSMYLCASSRPGQGVNTEAFFGQGTRLTVV.

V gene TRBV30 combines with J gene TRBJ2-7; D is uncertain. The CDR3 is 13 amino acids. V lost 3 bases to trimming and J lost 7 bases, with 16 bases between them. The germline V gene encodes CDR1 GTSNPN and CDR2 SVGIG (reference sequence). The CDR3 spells CAWRASGWREQYF. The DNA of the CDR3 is TGTGCCTGGAGGGCCTCGGGCTGGCGGGAGCAGTACTTC.